A selection of T cell receptor beta chains follows, all from one sample in a study of blood T cells in healthy people across ages. TCRdb ran MiXCR on the 5' RACE reads and lists one entry per CDR3 protein. Of roughly 1,300,000 distinct CDR3 sequences listed, roughly 59% were seen once; the top ten hold 6.5% to 8%. Sequenced sample: blood. All receptors derive from a man younger than 30 in good health. CDR3s include the opening cysteine and the closing phenylalanine or tryptophan. A D gene is named only where the DNA matches it firmly. The listing skips clone size in some rows; elsewhere it reads once, few, many or a size class.

clone size: -
D gene: -
V gene: TRBV10-3
J gene: TRBJ2-5
CDR3 DNA: TGTGCCACCCGGGTGGACAGAAACGCGGAGACCCAGTACTTC
CDR3 protein: CATRVDRNAETQYF

clone size: -
D gene: TRBD1
V gene: TRBV2
J gene: TRBJ2-7
CDR3 DNA: TGTGCCAGCAGTGAAGTCCCGTCTCAGGGGGCGATAAACGAGCAGTACTTC
CDR3 protein: CASSEVPSQGAINEQYF

clone size: -
D gene: TRBD2
V gene: TRBV9
J gene: TRBJ2-7
CDR3 DNA: TGTGCCAGCAGCGGGGGGACCAGCGGGAGTTCTTACGAGCAGTACTTC
CDR3 protein: CASSGGTSGSSYEQYF

clone size: -
D gene: -
V gene: TRBV20-1
J gene: TRBJ2-6
CDR3 DNA: TGCAGTGCTAGAGAAGCAGGGTATAATGGGGCCAACGTCCTGACTTTC
CDR3 protein: CSAREAGYNGANVLTF

clone size: few
D gene: -
V gene: TRBV27
J gene: TRBJ2-3
CDR3 DNA: TGTGCCAGCAGTTTAAAGAGTTACCGAGATACGCAGTATTTT
CDR3 protein: CASSLKSYRDTQYF

clone size: -
D gene: TRBD1
V gene: TRBV28
J gene: TRBJ1-2
CDR3 DNA: TGTGCCAGCAGTCCAACCGGGGGCAGGGGGACCTATGGCTGCACCTTC
CDR3 protein: CASSPTGGRGTYGCTF

clone size: -
D gene: TRBD1
V gene: TRBV5-1
J gene: TRBJ2-1
CDR3 DNA: TGCGCCAGCAGCGAAACGGACAGGGTTAATGAGCAGTTCTTC
CDR3 protein: CASSETDRVNEQFF

clone size: -
D gene: TRBD1
V gene: TRBV3-1
J gene: TRBJ2-4
CDR3 DNA: TGTGCCAGCAGCCCTCGCTACAGGGGACGGGCCAAAAACATTCAGTACTTC
CDR3 protein: CASSPRYRGRAKNIQYF

clone size: few
D gene: -
V gene: TRBV6-1
J gene: TRBJ2-1
CDR3 DNA: TGTGCCAGCAGTGAAGCGACCCTTGATGAGCAGTTCTTC
CDR3 protein: CASSEATLDEQFF

clone size: -
D gene: TRBD1
V gene: TRBV6-2/TRBV6-3
J gene: TRBJ2-2
CDR3 DNA: TGTGCCAGCAGTTACGATCCGACAGGGGTCCCCGGGGAGCTGTTTTTT
CDR3 protein: CASSYDPTGVPGELFF

clone size: -
D gene: -
V gene: TRBV20-1
J gene: TRBJ2-5
CDR3 DNA: TGCAGTGCTGAACCCACCAATGGTGAGCAGTACTTC
CDR3 protein: CSAEPTNGEQYF

clone size: -
D gene: -
V gene: TRBV24-1
J gene: TRBJ2-5
CDR3 DNA: TGTGCCACCAGTGAGATAGGTCAAGAGACCCAGTACTTC
CDR3 protein: CATSEIGQETQYF

clone size: -
D gene: TRBD2
V gene: TRBV20-1
J gene: TRBJ2-1
CDR3 DNA: TGCAGTGCTGTGGATAGCGGGTATGAGCAGTTCTTC
CDR3 protein: CSAVDSGYEQFF

clone size: -
D gene: TRBD2
V gene: TRBV13
J gene: TRBJ2-1
CDR3 DNA: TGTGCCAGCAGCTTAAGCGGGGGGGCTGAACGGTTCTTC
CDR3 protein: CASSLSGGAERFF

clone size: few
D gene: TRBD1
V gene: TRBV18
J gene: TRBJ1-2
CDR3 DNA: TGTGCCAGCTCACCACCCGGGACAGGCAACTATGGCTACACCTTC
CDR3 protein: CASSPPGTGNYGYTF

clone size: few
D gene: -
V gene: TRBV20-1
J gene: TRBJ2-7
CDR3 DNA: TGCAGTGCCGGGTTGCCAGCCACCCACTACGAGCAGTACTTC
CDR3 protein: CSAGLPATHYEQYF

clone size: -
D gene: -
V gene: TRBV20-1
J gene: TRBJ2-7
CDR3 DNA: TGCAGTGCTAGAGATCTAAAACGTAGCAACGAGCAGTACTTC
CDR3 protein: CSARDLKRSNEQYF

clone size: -
D gene: -
V gene: TRBV29-1
J gene: TRBJ2-5
CDR3 DNA: TGCAGCGTTGAGACACCGCAGGCGGCCCAGTACTTC
CDR3 protein: CSVETPQAAQYF

clone size: once
D gene: -
V gene: TRBV24-1
J gene: TRBJ2-1
CDR3 DNA: TGTGCCACCAGTGATTCTCAAAGGGTTGAGCAGTTCTTC
CDR3 protein: CATSDSQRVEQFF

clone size: once
D gene: -
V gene: TRBV4-3
J gene: TRBJ2-1
CDR3 DNA: TGCGCCAGCAGCCAAGAGGCAGGGACCTACAATGAGCAGTTCTTC
CDR3 protein: CASSQEAGTYNEQFF

clone size: -
D gene: TRBD1
V gene: TRBV20-1
J gene: TRBJ2-6
CDR3 DNA: TGCAGTGCTAACAGGCCGGGACAGGCCCTATCCGGGGCCAACGTCCTGACTTTC
CDR3 protein: CSANRPGQALSGANVLTF

clone size: few
D gene: -
V gene: TRBV10-1
J gene: TRBJ2-7
CDR3 DNA: TGCGCCAGCAGTGAGTCCGGGGGTTCGAGAGAGCAGTACTTC
CDR3 protein: CASSESGGSREQYF

clone size: few
D gene: -
V gene: TRBV10-3
J gene: TRBJ2-6
CDR3 DNA: TGTGCCACTCACCGCGGGCAGGGGAGGTCTGGGGCCAACGTCCTGACTTTC
CDR3 protein: CATHRGQGRSGANVLTF

clone size: few
D gene: -
V gene: TRBV29-1
J gene: TRBJ2-5
CDR3 DNA: TGCAGCGTTGACGGTTCAGAGACCCAGTACTTC
CDR3 protein: CSVDGSETQYF